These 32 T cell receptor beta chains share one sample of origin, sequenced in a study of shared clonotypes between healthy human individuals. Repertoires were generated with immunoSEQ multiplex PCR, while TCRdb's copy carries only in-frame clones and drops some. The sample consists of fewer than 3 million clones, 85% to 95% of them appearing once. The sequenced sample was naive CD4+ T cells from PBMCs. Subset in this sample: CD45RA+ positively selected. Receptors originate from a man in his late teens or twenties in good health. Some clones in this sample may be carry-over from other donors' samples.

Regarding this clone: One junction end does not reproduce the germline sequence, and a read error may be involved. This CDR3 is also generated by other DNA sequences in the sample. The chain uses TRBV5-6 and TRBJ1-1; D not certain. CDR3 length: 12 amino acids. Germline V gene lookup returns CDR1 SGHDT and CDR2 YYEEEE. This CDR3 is CASSLAATEAFF. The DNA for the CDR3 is TGTGCCAGCAGCTTGGCGGCTACTGAAGCCTTCTTT.

The CDR3 DNA sequence: TGTGCCAGCAGCTTGAATGACAGAAACTACAATGAGCAGTTCTTC. This sequence encodes CASSLNDRNYNEQFF. J is TRBJ2-1 and V is TRBV5-4, with a tentative D call TRBD1 (5 bases). V was clipped by 1 base and J by 3 bases, with 11 bases between them. CDR1 and CDR2 from the germline V gene are SGHNT and YYREEE (reference sequence). This CDR3 contains 15 residues.

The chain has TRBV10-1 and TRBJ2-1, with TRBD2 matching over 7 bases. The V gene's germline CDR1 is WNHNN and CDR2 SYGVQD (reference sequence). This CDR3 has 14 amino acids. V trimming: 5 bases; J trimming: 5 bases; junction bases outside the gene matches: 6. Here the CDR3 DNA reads TGCGCCAGCAGTACCGGGACTATTGACAATGAGCAGTTCTTC. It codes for CASSTGTIDNEQFF.

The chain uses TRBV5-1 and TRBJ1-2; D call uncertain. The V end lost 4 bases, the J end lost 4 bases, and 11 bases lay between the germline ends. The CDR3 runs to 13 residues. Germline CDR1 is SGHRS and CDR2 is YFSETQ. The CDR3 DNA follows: TGCGCCAGCAGCCCGCAGGAACCCTATGGCTACACCTTC. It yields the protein CASSPQEPYGYTF.

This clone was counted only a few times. The CDR3 protein is CAWRKRENTEAFF. CDR3 DNA sequence: TGTGCCTGGAGAAAAAGAGAGAACACTGAAGCTTTCTTT. The V call is TRBV30, the J call TRBJ1-1; unclear D gene. Germline V gives CDR1 GTSNPN, CDR2 SVGIG (reference sequence). This CDR3 comprises 13 residues. V was cut by 3 bases and J by 1 base, with 9 bases left in between.

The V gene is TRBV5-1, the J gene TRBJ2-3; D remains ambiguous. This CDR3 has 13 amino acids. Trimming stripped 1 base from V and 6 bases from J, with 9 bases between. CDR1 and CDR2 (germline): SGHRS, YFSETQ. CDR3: CASSLPAWDTQYF. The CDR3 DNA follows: TGCGCCAGCAGCTTGCCGGCCTGGGATACGCAGTATTTT.

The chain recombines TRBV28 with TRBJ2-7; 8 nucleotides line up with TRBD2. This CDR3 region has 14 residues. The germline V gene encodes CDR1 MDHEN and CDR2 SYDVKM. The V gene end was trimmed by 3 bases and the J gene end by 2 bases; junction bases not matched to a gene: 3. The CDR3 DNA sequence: TGTGCCAGCAGTTTTAGCGGGACCGCCTACGAGCAGTACTTC. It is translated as CASSFSGTAYEQYF.

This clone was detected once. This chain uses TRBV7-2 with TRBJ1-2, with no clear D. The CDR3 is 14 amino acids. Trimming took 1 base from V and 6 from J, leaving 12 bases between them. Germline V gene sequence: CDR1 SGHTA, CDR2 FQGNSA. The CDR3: CASSLVRVAHGYTF. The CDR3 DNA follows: TGTGCCAGCAGCTTAGTGCGTGTTGCTCATGGCTACACCTTC.

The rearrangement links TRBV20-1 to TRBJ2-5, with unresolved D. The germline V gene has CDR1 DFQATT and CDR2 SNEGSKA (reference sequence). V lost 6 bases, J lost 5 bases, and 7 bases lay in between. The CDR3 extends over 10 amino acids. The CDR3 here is CSAMGETQYF. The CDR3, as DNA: TGCAGTGCCATGGGGGAGACCCAGTACTTC.

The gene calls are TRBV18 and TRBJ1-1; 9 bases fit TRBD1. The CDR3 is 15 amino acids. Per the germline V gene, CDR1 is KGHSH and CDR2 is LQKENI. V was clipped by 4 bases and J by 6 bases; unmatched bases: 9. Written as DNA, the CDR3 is TGTGCCAGCTCACAACCGGGACAGGGCCCCGCTGAAGCTTTCTTT. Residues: CASSQPGQGPAEAFF.

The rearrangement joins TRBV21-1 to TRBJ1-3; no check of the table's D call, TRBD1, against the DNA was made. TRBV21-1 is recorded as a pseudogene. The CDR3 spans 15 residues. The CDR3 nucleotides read TGTGCCAGCAGCAAAGGCGGGGACAGGGGAAACACCATATATTTT. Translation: CASSKGGDRGNTIYF.

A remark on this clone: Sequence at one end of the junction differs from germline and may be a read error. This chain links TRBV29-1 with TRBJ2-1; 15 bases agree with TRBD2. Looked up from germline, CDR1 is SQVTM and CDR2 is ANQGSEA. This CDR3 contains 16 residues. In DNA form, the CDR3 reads TGCAGCGCTGAACACGGACTAGCGGGAGGGAGGGGTGAGCAGTTCTTC. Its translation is CSAEHGLAGGRGEQFF.

CDR3: CASPRTGVQDQPQHF. CDR3 sequence (DNA): TGCGCCAGCCCGAGGACAGGGGTACAGGATCAGCCCCAGCATTTT. This chain connects TRBV10-1 to TRBJ1-5, with 9 bases identical to TRBD1. Looked up from germline, CDR1 is WNHNN and CDR2 is SYGVQD (reference sequence). The CDR3 spans 15 residues. V shed 8 bases, J shed 5 bases, and the junction held 10 bases outside the gene matches.

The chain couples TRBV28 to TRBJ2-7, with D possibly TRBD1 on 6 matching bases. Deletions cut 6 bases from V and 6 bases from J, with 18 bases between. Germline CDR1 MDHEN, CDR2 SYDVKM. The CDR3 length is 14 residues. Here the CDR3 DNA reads TGTGCCAGCAGGCCCGACAGGCTACATCGCGAGCAGTACTTC. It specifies CASRPDRLHREQYF.

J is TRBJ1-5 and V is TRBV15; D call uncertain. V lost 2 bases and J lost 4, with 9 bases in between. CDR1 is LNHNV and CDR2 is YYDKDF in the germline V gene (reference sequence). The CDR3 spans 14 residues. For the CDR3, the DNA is TGTGCCACCAGCAGAACAGTCCAAAATCAGCCCCAGCATTTT. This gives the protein CATSRTVQNQPQHF.

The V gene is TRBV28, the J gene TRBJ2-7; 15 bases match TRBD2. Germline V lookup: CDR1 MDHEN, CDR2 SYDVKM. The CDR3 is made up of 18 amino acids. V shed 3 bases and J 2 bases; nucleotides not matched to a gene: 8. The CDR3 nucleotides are TGTGCCAGCAGTTTTGGGACTAGCGGGAGGTTACTAACCTACGAGCAGTACTTC. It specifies CASSFGTSGRLLTYEQYF.

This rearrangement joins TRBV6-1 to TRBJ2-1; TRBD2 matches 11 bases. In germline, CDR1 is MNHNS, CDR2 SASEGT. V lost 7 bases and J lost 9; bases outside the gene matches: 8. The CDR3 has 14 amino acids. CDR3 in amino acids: CASKLAGGNSEQFF. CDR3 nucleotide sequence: TGTGCCAGCAAGCTAGCGGGAGGAAATAGTGAGCAGTTCTTC.

The DNA for the CDR3 is TGTGCCAGCAGCCCGGGGGGTGGCCGTTCCGACAATGAGCAGTTCTTC. Translation: CASSPGGGRSDNEQFF. The V call is TRBV9, the J call TRBJ2-1, with 7 bases identical to TRBD2. V gave up 4 bases and J gave up 5 bases; unmatched junction bases: 12. CDR1 and CDR2 from the germline V gene are SGDLS and YYNGEE. The CDR3 is 16 residues long.

CDR3 protein: CASSSPYSKNIQYF. CDR3 coding DNA: TGTGCCAGCAGCTCCCCCTACTCTAAAAACATTCAGTACTTC. The genes are TRBV5-4 and TRBJ2-4; D is unclear. Trimming left V 3 bases short and J 4 bases short, with 11 bases between. CDR1 SGHNT and CDR2 YYREEE come from the germline V gene (reference sequence). The CDR3 has 14 residues. Variable domain in full (rest from reference TRBV5-4 and TRBJ2-4): ETGVTQSPTHLIKTRGQQVTLRCSSQSGHNTVSWYQQALGQGPQFIFQYYREEENGRGNFPPRFSGLQFPNYSSELNVNALELDDSALYLCASSSPYSKNIQYFGAGTRLSVL.

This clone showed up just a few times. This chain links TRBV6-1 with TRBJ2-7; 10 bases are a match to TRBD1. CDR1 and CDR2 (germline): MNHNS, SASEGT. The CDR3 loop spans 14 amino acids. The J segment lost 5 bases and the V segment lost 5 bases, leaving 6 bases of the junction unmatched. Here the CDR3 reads CASSPRDRGNEQYF. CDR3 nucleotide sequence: TGTGCCAGCAGTCCCCGGGACAGGGGAAACGAGCAGTACTTC.

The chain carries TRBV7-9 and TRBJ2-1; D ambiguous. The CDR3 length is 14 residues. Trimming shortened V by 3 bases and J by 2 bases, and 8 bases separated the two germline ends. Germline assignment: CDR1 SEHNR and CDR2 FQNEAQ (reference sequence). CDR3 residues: CASSFTYTYNEQFF. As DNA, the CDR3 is TGTGCCAGCAGCTTTACTTACACCTACAATGAGCAGTTCTTC.

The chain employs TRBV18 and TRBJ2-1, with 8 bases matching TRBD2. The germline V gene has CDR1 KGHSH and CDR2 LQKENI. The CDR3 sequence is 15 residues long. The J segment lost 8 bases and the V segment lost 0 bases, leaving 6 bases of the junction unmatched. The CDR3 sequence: CASSPPSGSADEQFF. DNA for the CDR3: TGTGCCAGCTCACCACCGAGCGGGAGCGCCGATGAGCAGTTCTTC.

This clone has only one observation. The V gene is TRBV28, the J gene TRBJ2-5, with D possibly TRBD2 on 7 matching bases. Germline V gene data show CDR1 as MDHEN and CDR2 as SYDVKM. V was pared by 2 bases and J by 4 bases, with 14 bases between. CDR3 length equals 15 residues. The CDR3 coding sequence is TGTGCCAGCAGTTTAATGGGGGGGCATCGAGAGACCCAGTACTTC. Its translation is CASSLMGGHRETQYF.

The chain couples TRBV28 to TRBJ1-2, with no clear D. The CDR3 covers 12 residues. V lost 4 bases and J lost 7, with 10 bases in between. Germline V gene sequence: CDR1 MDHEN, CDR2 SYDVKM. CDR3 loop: CASSSRGFGYTF. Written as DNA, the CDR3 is TGTGCCAGCAGTTCGCGAGGGTTTGGCTACACCTTC.

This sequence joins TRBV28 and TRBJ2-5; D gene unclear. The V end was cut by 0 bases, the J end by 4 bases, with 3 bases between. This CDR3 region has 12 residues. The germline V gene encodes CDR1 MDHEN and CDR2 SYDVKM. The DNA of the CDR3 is TGTGCCAGCAGTTTATGGAGAGAGACCCAGTACTTC. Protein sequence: CASSLWRETQYF.

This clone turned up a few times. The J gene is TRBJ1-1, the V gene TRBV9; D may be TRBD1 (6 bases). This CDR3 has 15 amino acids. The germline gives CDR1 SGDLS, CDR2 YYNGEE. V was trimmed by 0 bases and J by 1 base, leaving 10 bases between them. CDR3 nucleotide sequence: TGTGCCAGCAGCGTAGGTCGGGACACGAACACTGAAGCTTTCTTT. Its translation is CASSVGRDTNTEAFF.

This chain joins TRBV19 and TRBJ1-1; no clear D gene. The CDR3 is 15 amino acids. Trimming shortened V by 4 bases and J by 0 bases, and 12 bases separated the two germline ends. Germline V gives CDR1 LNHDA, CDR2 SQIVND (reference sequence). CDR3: CASSTLEILNTEAFF. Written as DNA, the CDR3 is TGTGCCAGTAGTACTCTCGAGATACTGAACACTGAAGCTTTCTTT. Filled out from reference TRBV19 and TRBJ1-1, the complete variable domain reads DGGITQSPKYLFRKEGQNVTLSCEQNLNHDAMYWYRQDPGQGLRLIYYSQIVNDFQKGDIAEGYSVSREKKESFPLTVTSAQKNPTAFYLCASSTLEILNTEAFFGQGTRLTVV.

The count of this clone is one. The CDR3 loop reads CASSPREGGGYTF. CDR3 coding DNA: TGTGCCAGCAGCCCCCGGGAGGGCGGGGGCTACACCTTC. The V call is TRBV7-3, the J call TRBJ1-2, with D uncertain. Trimming removed 5 bases from V and 8 bases from J, with 15 bases in between. CDR3 length equals 13 residues. In germline, CDR1 is SGHTA, CDR2 FQGTGA.

The CDR3 coding sequence is TGTGCCAGCAGCTCGAGGACGTTGCTCTTGGGCGGGGAGCTGTTTTTT. Translation: CASSSRTLLLGGELFF. This chain links TRBV7-2 with TRBJ2-2; D is uncertain. The V and J ends lost 4 bases and 7 bases respectively, with 19 bases between them. The CDR3 extends over 16 amino acids. In germline, CDR1 is SGHTA, CDR2 FQGNSA. The full variable domain, in which reference TRBV7-2 and TRBJ2-2 provide the parts outside the CDR3, is GAGVSQSPSNKVTEKGKDVELRCDPISGHTALYWYRQSLGQGLEFLIYFQGNSAPDKSGLPSDRFSAERTGGSVSTLTIQRTQQEDSAVYLCASSSRTLLLGGELFFGEGSRLTVL.

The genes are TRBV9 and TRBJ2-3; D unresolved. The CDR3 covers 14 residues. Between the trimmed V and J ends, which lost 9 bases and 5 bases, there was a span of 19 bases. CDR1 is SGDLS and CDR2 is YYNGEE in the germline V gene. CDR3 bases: TGTGCCACCGGACCAGACTGGGCCGTAGATACGCAGTATTTT. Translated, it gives CATGPDWAVDTQYF.

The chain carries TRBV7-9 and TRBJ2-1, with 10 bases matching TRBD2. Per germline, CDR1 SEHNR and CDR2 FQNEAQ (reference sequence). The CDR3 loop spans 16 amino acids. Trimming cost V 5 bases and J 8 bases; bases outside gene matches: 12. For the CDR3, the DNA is TGTGCCAGCAGCCCCAGGGGACTAGCGAAGGTCGATGAGCAGTTCTTC. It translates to CASSPRGLAKVDEQFF.

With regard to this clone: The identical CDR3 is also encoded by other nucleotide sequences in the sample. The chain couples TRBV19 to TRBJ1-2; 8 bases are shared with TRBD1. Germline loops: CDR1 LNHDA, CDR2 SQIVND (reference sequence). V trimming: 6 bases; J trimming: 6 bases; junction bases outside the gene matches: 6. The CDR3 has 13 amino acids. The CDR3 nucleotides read TGTGCCAGTAGGGAACAGGGGGACGATGGCTACACCTTC. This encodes CASREQGDDGYTF.